One sample yielded the 5 T cell receptor beta chains listed below, sequenced in a study of cytomegalovirus exposure and HLA in healthy donors (dated 2017 in TCRdb). Preparation of the library involved the immunoSEQ multiplex PCR assay. The multiplex PCR relied on a mix of 60 forward primers for TCR Vbeta segments and 13 reverse primers for TCR Jbeta segments. TCRdb stores this immuneACCESS table with in-frame sequences only. Part of the clones is absent; in the studies checked, under half of the shortfall reflects unresolved V genes, and no reason is known for the rest. This sample gives about 180,000 clones in total; around 84% of them show up just once. About 1.3% of the sample is held by the ten biggest clonotypes. The sequenced sample was PBMCs. The origin of the receptors is a girl under 10 years old in good health and CMV-seropositive.

The CDR3 DNA is TGTGCCAGCAGCCCGTGGTTGGACCTAGACGGGAGTGAGCAGTTCTTC. This codes for CASSPWLDLDGSEQFF. V and J are TRBV11-2 and TRBJ2-1, with D maybe TRBD2 (6 bases). The CDR3 contains 16 residues. The germline CDR1 and CDR2 sequences are SGHAT and FQNNGV. Trimming stripped 5 bases from V and 9 bases from J, with 23 bases between.

This clone was counted only a few times. The chain recombines TRBV4-1 with TRBJ1-3, with 8 bases matching TRBD1. The CDR3 totals 16 residues. In germline, CDR1 is MGHRA, CDR2 YSYEKL. Losses at the gene ends were 1 base for V and 4 bases for J; bases not matched to a gene: 6. The CDR3 nucleotides are TGCGCCAGCAGCCAAGGGACAGGGAGAAGGGGAAACACCATATATTTT. Amino acid sequence: CASSQGTGRRGNTIYF.

This sequence joins TRBV28 and TRBJ2-1; D is unclear. The length of the CDR3 is 11 residues. The germline CDR1 and CDR2 sequences are MDHEN and SYDVKM. Trimming cost V 6 bases and J 3 bases, with 3 bases left between them. The CDR3 region has the DNA TGTGCCAGCAGGTACTACAATGAGCAGTTCTTC. This sequence encodes CASRYYNEQFF.

This chain joins TRBV7-8 and TRBJ1-6, with 8 positions matching TRBD1. Germline values: CDR1 SGHVS, CDR2 FQNEAQ. This CDR3 is built from 15 residues. With 0 bases clipped from V and 7 bases from J, the junction kept 2 bases outside the gene matches. The CDR3 nucleotides read TGTGCCAGCAGCTTAGCAGGGACAGGCAATTCACCCCTCCACTTT. Translation: CASSLAGTGNSPLHF. Together with reference TRBV7-8 and TRBJ1-6, the CDR3 gives the full variable domain: GAGVSQSPRYKVAKRGQDVALRCDPISGHVSLFWYQQALGQGPEFLTYFQNEAQLDKSGLPSDRFFAERPEGSVSTLKIQRTQQEDSAVYLCASSLAGTGNSPLHFGNGTRLTVT.

The chain carries TRBV7-8 and TRBJ1-1; TRBD1 matches 8 bases. The V gene end was trimmed by 4 bases and the J gene end by 0 bases; junction bases not matched to a gene: 10. CDR3 size: 17 residues. Looked up from germline, CDR1 is SGHVS and CDR2 is FQNEAQ. CDR3 bases: TGTGCCAGCAGCTACCCAGGGGGCGCTCAGATGAACACTGAAGCTTTCTTT. It specifies CASSYPGGAQMNTEAFF.